Listed here is a single TCR beta chain. The data were taken from a study of blood T cell repertoires in COVID-19. Study context: T cells, B-cell-depleted T cells, or PBMCs provided the cDNA or gDNA that served as material.

V dropped 5 bases and J dropped 5; count of bases not matched to a gene: 4. Germline values: CDR1 LNHNV, CDR2 YYDKDF (reference sequence). There are 15 residues in the CDR3. Data came from immunoSEQ multiplex PCR; TCRdb stores just in-frame clones and leaves some out. The table lists about 61,000 clones, around 85% of them singletons. This rearrangement joins TRBV15 to TRBJ1-6; 9 positions match TRBD1. Specimen: peripheral blood. This clonotype was sampled from a woman in her sixties or seventies with acute or convalescent COVID-19. CDR3 in amino acids: CATSPGTGNNSPLHF. The CDR3 nucleotides are TGTGCCACCAGCCCGGGGACAGGGAATAATTCACCCCTCCACTTT.